This paragraph covers one T cell receptor beta chain sequence. As handled by the study authors: How many nucleated cells were present was estimated from reference gene primer amplification. Measured with immunoSEQ multiplex PCR; TCRdb has only the in-frame clones, and not every one. V and J calls plus clone size are reproduced from that table; the DNA served to infer D and trimming. The sample includes over 150,000 clones, 83% of them seen just once. These data originate in a study of blood T cell repertoires in COVID-19. Background on the study: Samples representing acute and convalescent COVID-19 were sourced from the United States, Italy and Spain. PBMCs, B-cell-depleted T cells, or T cells were the source of the cDNA or gDNA that made up the material.

V was clipped by 4 bases and J by 3 bases, with 14 bases between them. From germline, CDR1 is SGDLS and CDR2 YYNGEE. This CDR3 region has 14 residues. The receptor comes from a woman of 80 years or more with acute or convalescent COVID-19. V and J are TRBV9 and TRBJ2-7, with a possible D match to TRBD1 (5 bases). Sequences were obtained from peripheral blood. The CDR3, as DNA: TGTGCCAGCAGCCCACGCCCGGACATCTACGAGCAGTACTTC. It yields the protein CASSPRPDIYEQYF.